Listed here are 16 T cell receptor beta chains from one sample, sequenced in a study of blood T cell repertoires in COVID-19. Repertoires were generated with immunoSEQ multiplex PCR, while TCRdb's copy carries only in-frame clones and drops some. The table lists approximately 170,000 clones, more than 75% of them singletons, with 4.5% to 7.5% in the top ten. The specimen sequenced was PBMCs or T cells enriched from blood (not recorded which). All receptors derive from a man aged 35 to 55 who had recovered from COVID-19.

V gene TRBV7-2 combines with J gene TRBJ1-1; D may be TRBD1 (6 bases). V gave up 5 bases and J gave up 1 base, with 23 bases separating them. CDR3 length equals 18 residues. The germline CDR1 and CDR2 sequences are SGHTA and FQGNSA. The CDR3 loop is CASSPTAQGRISNTEAFF. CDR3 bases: TGTGCCAGCAGCCCAACCGCACAGGGCCGAATTTCGAACACTGAAGCTTTCTTT. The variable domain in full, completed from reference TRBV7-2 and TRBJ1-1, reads GAGVSQSPSNKVTEKGKDVELRCDPISGHTALYWYRQSLGQGLEFLIYFQGNSAPDKSGLPSDRFSAERTGGSVSTLTIQRTQQEDSAVYLCASSPTAQGRISNTEAFFGQGTRLTVV.

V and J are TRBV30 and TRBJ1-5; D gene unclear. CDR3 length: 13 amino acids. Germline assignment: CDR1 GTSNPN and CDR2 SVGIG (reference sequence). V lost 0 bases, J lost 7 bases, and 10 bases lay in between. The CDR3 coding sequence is TGTGCCTGGAGTGTAGAGGGTGCCCAGCCCCAGCATTTT. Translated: CAWSVEGAQPQHF.

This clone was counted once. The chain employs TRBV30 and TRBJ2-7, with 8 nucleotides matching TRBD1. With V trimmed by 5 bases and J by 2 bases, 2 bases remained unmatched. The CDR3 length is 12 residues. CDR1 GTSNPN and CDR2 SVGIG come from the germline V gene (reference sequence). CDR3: CAWWDRTYEQYV. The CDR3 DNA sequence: TGTGCCTGGTGGGACAGGACCTACGAGCAGTACGTC.

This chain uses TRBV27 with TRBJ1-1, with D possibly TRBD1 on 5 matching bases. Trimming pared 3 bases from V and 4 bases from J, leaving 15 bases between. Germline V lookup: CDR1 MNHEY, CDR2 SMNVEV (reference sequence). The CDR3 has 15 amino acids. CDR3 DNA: TGTGCCAGCAGTTTGGTAGGGGCGGTGGGCACTGAAGCTTTCTTT. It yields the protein CASSLVGAVGTEAFF.

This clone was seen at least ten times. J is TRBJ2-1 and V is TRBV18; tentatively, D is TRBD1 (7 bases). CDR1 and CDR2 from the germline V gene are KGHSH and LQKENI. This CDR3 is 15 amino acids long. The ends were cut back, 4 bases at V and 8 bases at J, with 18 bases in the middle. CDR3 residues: CASSRQGPPGDEQFF. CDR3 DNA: TGTGCCAGCTCACGACAGGGCCCACCGGGAGATGAGCAGTTCTTC.

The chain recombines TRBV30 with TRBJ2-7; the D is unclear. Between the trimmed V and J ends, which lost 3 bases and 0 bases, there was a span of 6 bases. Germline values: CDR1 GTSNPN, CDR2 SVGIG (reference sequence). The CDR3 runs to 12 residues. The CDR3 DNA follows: TGTGCCTGGAGGAGTTACTCCTACGAGCAGTACTTC. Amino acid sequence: CAWRSYSYEQYF.

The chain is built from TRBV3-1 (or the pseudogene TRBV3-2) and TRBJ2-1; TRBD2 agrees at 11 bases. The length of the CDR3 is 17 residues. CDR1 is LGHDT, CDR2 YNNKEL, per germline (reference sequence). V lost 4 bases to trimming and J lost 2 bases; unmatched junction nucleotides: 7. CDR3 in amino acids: CASSRLSGGAPYNEQFF. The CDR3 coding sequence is TGTGCCAGCAGCCGCCTTAGCGGGGGGGCCCCCTACAATGAGCAGTTCTTC.

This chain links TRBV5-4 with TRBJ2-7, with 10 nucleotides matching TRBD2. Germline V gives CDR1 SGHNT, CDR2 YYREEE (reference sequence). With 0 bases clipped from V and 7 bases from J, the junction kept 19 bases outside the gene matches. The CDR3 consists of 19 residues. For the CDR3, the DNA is TGTGCCAGCAGCTTGGCCCGCCCGTCGTTCAGCGGGGGGGTGAGGGAGCAGTACTTC. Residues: CASSLARPSFSGGVREQYF.

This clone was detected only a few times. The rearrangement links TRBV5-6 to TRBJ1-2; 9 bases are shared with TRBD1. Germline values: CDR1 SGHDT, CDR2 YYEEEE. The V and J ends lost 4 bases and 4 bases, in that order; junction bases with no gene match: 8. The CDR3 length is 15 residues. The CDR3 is CASSVWDRVGYGYTF. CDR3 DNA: TGTGCCAGCAGCGTGTGGGACAGGGTTGGCTATGGCTACACCTTC.

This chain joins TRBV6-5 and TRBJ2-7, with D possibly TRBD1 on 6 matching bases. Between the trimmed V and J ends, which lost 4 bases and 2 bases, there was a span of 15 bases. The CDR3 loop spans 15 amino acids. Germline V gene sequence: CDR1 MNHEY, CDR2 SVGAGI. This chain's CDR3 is CASSSSRQVPYEQYV. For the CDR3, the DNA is TGTGCCAGCAGTTCCTCCAGACAGGTCCCCTACGAGCAGTACGTC.

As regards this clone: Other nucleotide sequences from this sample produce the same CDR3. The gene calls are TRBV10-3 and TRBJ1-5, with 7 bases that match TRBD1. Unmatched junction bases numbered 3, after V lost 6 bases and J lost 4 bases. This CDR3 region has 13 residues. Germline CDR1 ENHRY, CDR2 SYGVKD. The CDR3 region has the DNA TGTGCCATCAGCGACAGGGAAAATCAGCCCCAGCATTTT. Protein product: CAISDRENQPQHF.

The CDR3 spells CASSRLGGTEAFF. The CDR3 DNA reads as TGTGCCAGCAGCAGGTTGGGGGGAACTGAAGCTTTCTTT. The chain links TRBV27 to TRBJ1-1; a possible D gene is TRBD1 (5 bases). This CDR3 is 13 amino acids long. V was shortened by 6 bases and J by 5 bases, with 13 bases between the two germline ends. CDR1 is MNHEY, CDR2 SMNVEV, per germline (reference sequence).

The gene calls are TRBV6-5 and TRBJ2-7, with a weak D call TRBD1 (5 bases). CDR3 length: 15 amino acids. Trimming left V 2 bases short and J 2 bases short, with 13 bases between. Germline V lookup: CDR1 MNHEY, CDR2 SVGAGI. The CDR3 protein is CASSYGRAGPYEQYF. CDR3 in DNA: TGTGCCAGCAGTTACGGCAGGGCAGGGCCCTACGAGCAGTACTTC.

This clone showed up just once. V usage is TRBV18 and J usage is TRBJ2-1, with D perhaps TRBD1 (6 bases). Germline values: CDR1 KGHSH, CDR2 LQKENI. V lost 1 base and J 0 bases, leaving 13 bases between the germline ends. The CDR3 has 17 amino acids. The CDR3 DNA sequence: TGTGCCAGCTCACCACTCCCAGGGGATAGCTCCTACAATGAGCAGTTCTTC. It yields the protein CASSPLPGDSSYNEQFF. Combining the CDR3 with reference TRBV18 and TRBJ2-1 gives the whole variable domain NAGVMQNPRHLVRRRGQEARLRCSPMKGHSHVYWYRQLPEEGLKFMVYLQKENIIDESGMPKERFSAEFPKEGPSILRIQQVVRGDSAAYFCASSPLPGDSSYNEQFFGPGTRLTVL.

The CDR3 region is CASRELAGGSQSYEQYF. The CDR3 nucleotides read TGTGCCAGCAGGGAACTAGCGGGGGGCTCACAATCCTACGAGCAGTACTTC. The chain carries TRBV27 and TRBJ2-7; TRBD2 aligns across 12 bases. V shed 6 bases, J shed 1 base, and the junction held 10 bases outside the gene matches. CDR1 is MNHEY, CDR2 SMNVEV, per germline (reference sequence). This CDR3 has 17 amino acids.

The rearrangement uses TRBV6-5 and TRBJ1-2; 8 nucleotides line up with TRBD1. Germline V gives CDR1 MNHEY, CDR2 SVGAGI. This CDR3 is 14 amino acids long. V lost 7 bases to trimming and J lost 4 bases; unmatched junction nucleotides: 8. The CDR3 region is CASKTPGQVYGYTF. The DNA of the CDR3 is TGTGCCAGCAAGACTCCGGGACAGGTCTATGGCTACACCTTC.